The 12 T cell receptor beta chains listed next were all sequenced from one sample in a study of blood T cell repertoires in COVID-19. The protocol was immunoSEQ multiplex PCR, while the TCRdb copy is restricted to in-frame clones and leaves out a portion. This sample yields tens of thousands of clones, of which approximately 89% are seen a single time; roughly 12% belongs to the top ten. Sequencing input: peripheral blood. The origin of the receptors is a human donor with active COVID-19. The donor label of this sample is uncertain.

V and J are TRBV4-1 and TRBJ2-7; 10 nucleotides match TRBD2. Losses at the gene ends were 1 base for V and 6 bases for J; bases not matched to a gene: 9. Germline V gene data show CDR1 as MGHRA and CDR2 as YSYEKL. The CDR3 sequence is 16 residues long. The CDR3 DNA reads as TGCGCCAGCAGCCAAGGACGGAGCGGGAGGGCCTCCGAGCAGTACTTC. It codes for CASSQGRSGRASEQYF.

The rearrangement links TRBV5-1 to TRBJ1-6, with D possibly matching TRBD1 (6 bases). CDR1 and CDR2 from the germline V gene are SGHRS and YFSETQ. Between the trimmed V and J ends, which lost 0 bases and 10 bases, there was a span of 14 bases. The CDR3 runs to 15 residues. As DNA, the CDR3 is TGCGCCAGCAGCTTGGGCGGGGGGGCGTGGTCACCCCTCCACTTT. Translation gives CASSLGGGAWSPLHF.

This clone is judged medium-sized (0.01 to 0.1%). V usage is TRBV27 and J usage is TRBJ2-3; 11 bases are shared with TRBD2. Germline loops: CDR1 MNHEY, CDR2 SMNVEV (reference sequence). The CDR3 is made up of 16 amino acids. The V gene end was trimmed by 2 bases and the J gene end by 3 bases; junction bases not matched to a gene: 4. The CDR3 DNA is TGTGCCAGCAGTTTACTAGCGGGAGGATGGACAGATACGCAGTATTTT. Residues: CASSLLAGGWTDTQYF.

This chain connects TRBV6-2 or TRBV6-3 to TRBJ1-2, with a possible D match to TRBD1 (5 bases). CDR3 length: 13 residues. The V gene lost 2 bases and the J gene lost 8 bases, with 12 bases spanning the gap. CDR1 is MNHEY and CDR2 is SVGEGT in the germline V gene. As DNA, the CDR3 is TGTGCCAGCAGTTACGGAAGGGGTAGAGGCTACACCTTC. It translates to CASSYGRGRGYTF.

In DNA, the CDR3 is TGTGCCAGCTCTCCGTTGGAGCGGGGGATACCAGATACGCAGTATTTT. This codes for CASSPLERGIPDTQYF. The chain carries TRBV18 and TRBJ2-3; 8 bases align to TRBD2. CDR1 is KGHSH and CDR2 is LQKENI in the germline V gene. This CDR3 contains 16 residues. Losses at the gene ends were 6 bases for V and 4 bases for J; bases not matched to a gene: 12.

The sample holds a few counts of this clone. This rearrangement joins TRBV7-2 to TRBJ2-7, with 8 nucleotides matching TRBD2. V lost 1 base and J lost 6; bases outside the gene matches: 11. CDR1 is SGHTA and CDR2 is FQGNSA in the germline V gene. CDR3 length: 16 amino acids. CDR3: CASSLDGGLVGREQYF. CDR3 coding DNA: TGTGCCAGCAGCTTAGATGGGGGACTAGTCGGGCGCGAGCAGTACTTC.

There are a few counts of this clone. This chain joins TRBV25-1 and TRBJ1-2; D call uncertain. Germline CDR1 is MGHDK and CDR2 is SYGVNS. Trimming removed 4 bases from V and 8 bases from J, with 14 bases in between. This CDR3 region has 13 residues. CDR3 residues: CASSANPPRGYTF. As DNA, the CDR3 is TGTGCCAGCAGTGCCAACCCCCCTAGGGGCTACACCTTC.

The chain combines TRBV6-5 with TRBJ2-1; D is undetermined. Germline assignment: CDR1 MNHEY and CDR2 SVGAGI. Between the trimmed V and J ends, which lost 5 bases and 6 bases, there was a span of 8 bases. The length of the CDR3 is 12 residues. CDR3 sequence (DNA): TGTGCCAGCAGTCGGTCGGGCAATGAGCAGTTCTTC. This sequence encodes CASSRSGNEQFF.

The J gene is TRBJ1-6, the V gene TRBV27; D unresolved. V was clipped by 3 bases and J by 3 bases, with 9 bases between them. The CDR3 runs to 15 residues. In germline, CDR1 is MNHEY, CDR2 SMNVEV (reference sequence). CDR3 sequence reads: CASSLVSGYNSPLHF. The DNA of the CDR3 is TGTGCCAGCAGTTTGGTTTCAGGCTATAATTCACCCCTCCACTTT.

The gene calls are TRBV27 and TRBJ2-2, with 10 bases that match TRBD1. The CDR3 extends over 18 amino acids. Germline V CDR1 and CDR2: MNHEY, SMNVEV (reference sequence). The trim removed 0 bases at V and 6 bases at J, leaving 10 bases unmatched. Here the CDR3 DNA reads TGTGCCAGCAGTTTATCGGGGGGTCCGGGACAGGGGCCCGGGGAGCTGTTTTTT. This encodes CASSLSGGPGQGPGELFF.

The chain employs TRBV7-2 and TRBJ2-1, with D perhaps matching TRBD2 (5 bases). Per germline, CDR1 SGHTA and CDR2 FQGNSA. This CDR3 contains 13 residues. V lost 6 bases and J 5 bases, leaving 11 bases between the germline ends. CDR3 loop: CASSYVRDNEQFF. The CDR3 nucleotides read TGTGCCAGCAGTTACGTGCGGGACAATGAGCAGTTCTTC.

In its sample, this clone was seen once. As DNA, the CDR3 is TGTGCCAGTAGCTGGGGGGGGACCTCCTACGAGCAGTACTTC. Amino acid sequence: CASSWGGTSYEQYF. The chain combines TRBV19 with TRBJ2-7; 7 bases align to TRBD2. Germline V gene sequence: CDR1 LNHDA, CDR2 SQIVND (reference sequence). This CDR3 comprises 14 residues. J lost 0 bases, V lost 6 bases, and 5 bases had no gene match.